The clone carrying this TCR beta chain was observed a handful of times. Its antigen is still unknown. This sample is drawn from a study of PD-1 blockade in classical Hodgkin lymphoma. Findings and caveats of the study: In CD4+ cells, TCR diversity went up significantly by C4D1, but in CD8+ cells it did not.

Assay used: immunoSEQ multiplex PCR; TCRdb lists only in-frame clones, some missing. The top ten hold 15% to 20% of the sample, which has 25,000 to 30,000 clones, over 75% seen once. Documented time point: cycle 4 day 1 (C4D1), after about 6 weeks of nivolumab. Every patient had relapsed following autologous stem cell transplantation, and cohorts differed in brentuximab vedotin exposure. Sequencing was performed on peripheral blood mononuclear cells (PBMCs), taken before the fourth cycle of nivolumab. The source is a human donor with classical Hodgkin lymphoma.

The CDR3 loop reads CASSQDPDRTSAAYEQYF. The CDR3 nucleotides read TGCGCCAGCAGCCAAGATCCCGATCGGACTAGCGCGGCCTACGAGCAGTACTTC. The chain is built from TRBV4-1 and TRBJ2-7, with 9 bases identical to TRBD2. Per germline, CDR1 MGHRA and CDR2 YSYEKL. This CDR3 has 18 residues. After removal of 0 bases from V and 2 bases from J, the junction contained 11 bases not matched to a gene.